This T cell receptor (beta chain) originates from a study of chemoradiotherapy in HPV16-positive cancers. Across the whole study: Functional T-cell assays on a couple of HPV16-positive patients' cells defined candidate HPV-specific clones and common TCR motifs.

Concerning this clone itself: The target antigen is unknown.

Study-wide results and caveats: Candidate HPV-specific clones and E7-related TCR motifs grew in tumor during treatment. In HPV16-positive patients, HPV-responsive T-cell expansion tracked better recurrence-free survival.

Method: immunoSEQ multiplex PCR; TCRdb's copy keeps in-frame clones and lacks some. The sample yields roughly 980 clones, roughly 89% seen once. This CDR3 is built from 16 residues. V was pared by 3 bases and J by 4 bases, with 19 bases between. In germline, CDR1 is SGDLS, CDR2 YYNGEE. Sequenced here: tumor tissue, sampled from a patient who underwent chemoradiotherapy. The TCR comes from a human donor with HPV-associated anogenital cancer. J is TRBJ2-5 and V is TRBV9; possibly TRBD1 for D (8 bases). The CDR3 nucleotides are TGTGCCAGCAGCGATGGACAGGGAGGGGTAGGAGAGACCCAGTACTTC. Translating it yields CASSDGQGGVGETQYF.